The 2 T cell receptor beta chains reported below all come from one sample, sequenced in a study of OX40 agonist ivuxolimab in advanced cancers. The assay was immunoSEQ multiplex PCR, and TCRdb's table has in-frame clones only and misses some. Of about 31,000 clones listed, roughly 81% are singletons. This specimen consisted of CD4+ or CD8+ T cells sorted from blood, obtained in a trial of the OX40 agonist ivuxolimab. These receptors were collected from an adult with an advanced solid tumor such as melanoma, head and neck, liver or kidney cancer.

The chain employs TRBV7-2 and TRBJ2-5; 7 bases fit TRBD1. The CDR3 has 13 amino acids. J was trimmed by 7 bases and V by 5 bases; bases with no gene match: 7. The germline V gene encodes CDR1 SGHTA and CDR2 FQGNSA. The CDR3 DNA reads TGTGCCAGCAGCCCCGGACAGGCTGGGACCCAGTACTTC. Residues: CASSPGQAGTQYF.

The rearrangement links TRBV6-6 to TRBJ2-1, with D tentatively TRBD1 (6 bases). This CDR3 region has 14 residues. V lost 0 bases and J 9 bases, leaving 12 bases between the germline ends. The germline V gene has CDR1 MNHNY and CDR2 SVGAGI (reference sequence). CDR3 residues: CASSYSRTAREQFF. The CDR3 region has the DNA TGTGCCAGCAGTTACTCACGGACAGCCCGTGAGCAGTTCTTC.